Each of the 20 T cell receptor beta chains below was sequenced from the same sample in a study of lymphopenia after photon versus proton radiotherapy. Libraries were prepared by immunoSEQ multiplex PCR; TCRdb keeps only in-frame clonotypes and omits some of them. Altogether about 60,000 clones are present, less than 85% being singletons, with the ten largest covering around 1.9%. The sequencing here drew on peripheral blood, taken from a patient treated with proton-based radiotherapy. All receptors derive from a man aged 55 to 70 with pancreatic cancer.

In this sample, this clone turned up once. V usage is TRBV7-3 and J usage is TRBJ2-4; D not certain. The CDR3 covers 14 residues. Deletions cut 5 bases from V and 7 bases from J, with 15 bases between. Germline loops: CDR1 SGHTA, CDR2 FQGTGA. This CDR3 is CASSPQGPWNIQYF. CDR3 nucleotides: TGTGCCAGCAGCCCCCAAGGGCCGTGGAACATTCAGTACTTC.

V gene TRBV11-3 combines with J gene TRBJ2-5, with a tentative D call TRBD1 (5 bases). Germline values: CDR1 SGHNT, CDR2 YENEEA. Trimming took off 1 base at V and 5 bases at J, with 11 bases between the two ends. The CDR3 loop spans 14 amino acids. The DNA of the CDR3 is TGTGCCAGCAGCTTAGGCAGGGTCACCGAGACCCAGTACTTC. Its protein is CASSLGRVTETQYF. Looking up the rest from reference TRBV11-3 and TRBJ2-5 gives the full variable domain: EAGVVQSPRYKIIEKKQPVAFWCNPISGHNTLYWYLQNLGQGPELLIRYENEEAVDDSQLPKDRFSAERLKGVDSTLKIQPAELGDSAVYLCASSLGRVTETQYFGPGTRLLVL.

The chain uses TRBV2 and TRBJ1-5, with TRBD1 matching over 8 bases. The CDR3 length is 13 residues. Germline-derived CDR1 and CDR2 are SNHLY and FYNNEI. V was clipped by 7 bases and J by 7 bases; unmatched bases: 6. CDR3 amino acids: CASMSGGSQPQHF. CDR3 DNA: TGTGCCAGCATGTCAGGGGGCAGCCAGCCCCAGCATTTT.

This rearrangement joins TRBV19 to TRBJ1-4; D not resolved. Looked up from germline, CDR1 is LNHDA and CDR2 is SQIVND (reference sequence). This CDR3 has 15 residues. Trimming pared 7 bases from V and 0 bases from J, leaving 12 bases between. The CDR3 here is CASTRAGATNEKLFF. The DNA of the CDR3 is TGTGCCAGTACTAGGGCGGGAGCAACTAATGAAAAACTGTTTTTT.

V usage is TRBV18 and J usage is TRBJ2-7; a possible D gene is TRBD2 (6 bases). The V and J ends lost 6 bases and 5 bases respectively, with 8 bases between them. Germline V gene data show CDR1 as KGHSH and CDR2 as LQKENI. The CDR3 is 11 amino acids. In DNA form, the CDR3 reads TGTGCCAGCTCGACTAGGAACGAGCAGTACTTC. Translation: CASSTRNEQYF. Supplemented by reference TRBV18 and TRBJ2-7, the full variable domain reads NAGVMQNPRHLVRRRGQEARLRCSPMKGHSHVYWYRQLPEEGLKFMVYLQKENIIDESGMPKERFSAEFPKEGPSILRIQQVVRGDSAAYFCASSTRNEQYFGPGTRLTVT.

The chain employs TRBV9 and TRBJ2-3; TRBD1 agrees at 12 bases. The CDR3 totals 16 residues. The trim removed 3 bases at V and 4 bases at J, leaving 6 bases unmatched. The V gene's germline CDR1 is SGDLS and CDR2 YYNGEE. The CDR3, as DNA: TGTGCCAGCAGCGCCGGGACAGGGGGCGCATCAGATACGCAGTATTTT. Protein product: CASSAGTGGASDTQYF.

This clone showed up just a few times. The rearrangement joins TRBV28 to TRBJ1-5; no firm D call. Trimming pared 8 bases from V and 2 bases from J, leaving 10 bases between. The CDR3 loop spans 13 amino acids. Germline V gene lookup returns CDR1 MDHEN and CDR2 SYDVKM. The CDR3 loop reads CASYQSRNQPQHF. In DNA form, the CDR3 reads TGTGCCAGCTATCAGTCACGCAATCAGCCCCAGCATTTT.

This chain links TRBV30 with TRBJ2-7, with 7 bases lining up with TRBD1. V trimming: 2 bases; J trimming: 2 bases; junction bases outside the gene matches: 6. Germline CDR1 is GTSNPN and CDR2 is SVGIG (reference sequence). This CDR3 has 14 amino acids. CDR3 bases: TGTGCCTGGAGTAGGGGGCCCCCCCCCTACGAGCAGTACTTC. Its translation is CAWSRGPPPYEQYF.

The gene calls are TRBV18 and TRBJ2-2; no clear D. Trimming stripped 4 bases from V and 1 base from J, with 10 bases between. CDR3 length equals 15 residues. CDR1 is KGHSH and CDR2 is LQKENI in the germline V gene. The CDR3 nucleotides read TGTGCCAGCTCACTGGTGATCGGGAACACCGGGGAGCTGTTTTTT. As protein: CASSLVIGNTGELFF.

In DNA, the CDR3 is TGTGCCAGCAGCTTTTGGGGCAGGCGTTTGTGGGACACCGGGGAGCTGTTTTTT. It yields the protein CASSFWGRRLWDTGELFF. The gene calls are TRBV21-1 and TRBJ2-2; TRBD1 is taken as the D call from the table, unchecked against the DNA. TRBV21-1 is described as a pseudogene. CDR3 size: 18 residues.

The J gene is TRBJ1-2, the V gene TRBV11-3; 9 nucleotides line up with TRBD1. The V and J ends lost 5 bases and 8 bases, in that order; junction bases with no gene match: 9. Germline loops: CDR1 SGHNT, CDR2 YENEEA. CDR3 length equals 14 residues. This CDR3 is CASSLSQGAGGYTF. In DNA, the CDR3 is TGTGCCAGCAGCCTCTCACAGGGGGCAGGGGGCTACACCTTC.

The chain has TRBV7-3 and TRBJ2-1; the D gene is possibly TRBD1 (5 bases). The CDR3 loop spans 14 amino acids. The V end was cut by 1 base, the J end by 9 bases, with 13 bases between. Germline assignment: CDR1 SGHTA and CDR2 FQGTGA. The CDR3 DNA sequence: TGTGCCAGCAGCTTAAGTCACAGGCCGGGTGAGCAGTTCTTC. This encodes CASSLSHRPGEQFF.

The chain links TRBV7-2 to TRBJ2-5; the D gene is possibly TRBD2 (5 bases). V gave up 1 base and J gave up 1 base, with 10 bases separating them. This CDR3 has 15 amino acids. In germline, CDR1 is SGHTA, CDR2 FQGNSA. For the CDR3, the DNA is TGTGCCAGCAGCTTAGACTGGCGGGTCCAAGAGACCCAGTACTTC. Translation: CASSLDWRVQETQYF.

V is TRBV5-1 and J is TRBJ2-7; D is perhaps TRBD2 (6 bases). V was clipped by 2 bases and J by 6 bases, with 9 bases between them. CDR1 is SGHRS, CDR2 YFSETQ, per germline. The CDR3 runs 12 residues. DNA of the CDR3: TGCGCCAGCAGCTTTGAAGCGGGCGAGCAGTACTTC. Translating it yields CASSFEAGEQYF.

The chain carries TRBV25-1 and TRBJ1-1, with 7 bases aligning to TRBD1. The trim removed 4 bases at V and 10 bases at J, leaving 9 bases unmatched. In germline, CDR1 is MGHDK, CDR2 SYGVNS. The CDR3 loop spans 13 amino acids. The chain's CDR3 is CASSGTGALRAFF. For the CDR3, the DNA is TGTGCCAGCAGTGGGACAGGAGCTCTTCGAGCTTTCTTT.

The CDR3 loop reads CASSLFRQGAEAFF. For the CDR3, the DNA is TGTGCCAGCAGTTTATTCCGCCAGGGGGCTGAAGCTTTCTTT. J is TRBJ1-1 and V is TRBV27; 7 bases are a match to TRBD1. The V segment lost 1 base and the J segment 6 bases; nucleotides outside the gene matches: 5. Germline V lookup: CDR1 MNHEY, CDR2 SMNVEV (reference sequence). This CDR3 has 14 amino acids.

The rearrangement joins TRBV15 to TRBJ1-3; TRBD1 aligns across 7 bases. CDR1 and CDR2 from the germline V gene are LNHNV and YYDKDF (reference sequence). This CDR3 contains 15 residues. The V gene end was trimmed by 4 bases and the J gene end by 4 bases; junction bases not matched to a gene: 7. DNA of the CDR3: TGTGCCACCAGCATTACGACAGGGTTCGGAAACACCATATATTTT. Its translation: CATSITTGFGNTIYF.

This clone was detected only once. Here the CDR3 DNA reads TGTGCCAGCAGAGGGGGCGTAGGGGTAAATCAGCCCCAGCATTTT. It codes for CASRGGVGVNQPQHF. This chain uses TRBV2 with TRBJ1-5; 7 bases match TRBD1. This CDR3 is 15 amino acids long. Germline values: CDR1 SNHLY, CDR2 FYNNEI. Losses at the gene ends were 6 bases for V and 4 bases for J; bases not matched to a gene: 9.

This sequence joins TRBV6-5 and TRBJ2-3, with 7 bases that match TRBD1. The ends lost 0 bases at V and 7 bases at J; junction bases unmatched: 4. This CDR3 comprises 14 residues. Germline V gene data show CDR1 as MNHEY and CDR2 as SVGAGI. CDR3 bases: TGTGCCAGCAGTTACTCGAGGGGGCTGCATACGCAGTATTTT. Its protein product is CASSYSRGLHTQYF.

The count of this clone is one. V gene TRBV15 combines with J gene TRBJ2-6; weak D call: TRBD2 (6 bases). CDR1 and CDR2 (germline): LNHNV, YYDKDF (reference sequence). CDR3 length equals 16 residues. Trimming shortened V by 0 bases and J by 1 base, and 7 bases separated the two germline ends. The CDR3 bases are TGTGCCACCAGCAGAGAGCGGGATTCTGGGGCCAACGTCCTGACTTTC. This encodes CATSRERDSGANVLTF.